This TCR beta chain was sequenced for a study of regulatory T cells in long-lasting Graves disease. Whole-study findings and limits: Preferential use of TRBV28, TRBJ1-2 and TRBJ2-5 was seen in persistent disease.

For TCR beta, libraries came from iRepertoire HTBI primers and Arm-PCR of CDR3 regions. MiXCR was run by TCRdb on the multiplex PCR reads, yielding one entry per CDR3 protein. The sample carries about 470,000 distinct CDR3 sequences, roughly a fifth recorded once. The sample holds a few counts of this clonotype. As yet, its antigen is unknown. Germline CDR1 is MNHEY and CDR2 is SMNVEV (reference sequence). Trimming removed 2 bases at V and 7 bases at J, with 9 bases between. The CDR3 length is 13 residues. Time point reported: persistent/refractory GD, antithyroid drugs over 5 years with positive TRAb. PBMC-extracted RNA yielded the TCR library.

V and J are TRBV27 and TRBJ1-5; D remains ambiguous. The sequence was collected from a female donor with Graves disease. This specimen was peripheral blood mononuclear cells (PBMCs), taken when the disease was refractory, from a patient treated with antithyroid drugs. CDR3 DNA sequence: TGTGCCAGCAGTTTACGTTTGGAGCAGCCCCAGCATTTT. Its translation is CASSLRLEQPQHF.